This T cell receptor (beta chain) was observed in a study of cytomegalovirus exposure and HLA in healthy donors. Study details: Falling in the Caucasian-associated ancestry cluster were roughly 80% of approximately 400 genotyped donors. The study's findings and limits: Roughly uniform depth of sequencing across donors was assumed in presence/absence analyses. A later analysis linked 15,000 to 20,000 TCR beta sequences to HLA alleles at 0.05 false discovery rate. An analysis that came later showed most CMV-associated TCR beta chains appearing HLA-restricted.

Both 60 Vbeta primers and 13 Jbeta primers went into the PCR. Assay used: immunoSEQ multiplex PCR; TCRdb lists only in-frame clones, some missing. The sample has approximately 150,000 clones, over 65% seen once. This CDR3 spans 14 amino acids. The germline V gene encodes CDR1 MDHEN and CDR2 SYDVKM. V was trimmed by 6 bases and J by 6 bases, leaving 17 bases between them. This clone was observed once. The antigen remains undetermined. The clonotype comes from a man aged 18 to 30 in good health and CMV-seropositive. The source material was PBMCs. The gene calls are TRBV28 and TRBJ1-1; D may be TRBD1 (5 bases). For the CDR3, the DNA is TGTGCCAGCAGATTCTTTACCCCGGGGGCTGAAGCTTTCTTT. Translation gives CASRFFTPGAEAFF.